Following are 31 T cell receptor beta chains from one sample sequenced in a study of T cells in Graves' hyperthyroidism and ophthalmopathy. TCR beta CDR3 region amplification was performed from RNA transcripts. First-round RT-PCR with HTBI primers amplified the TCR CDR3 region. TCRdb passed the multiplex PCR reads through MiXCR, listing each CDR3 protein once. The data hold a few hundred thousand distinct CDR3 sequences, with 15% to 18% observed a single time. The material sequenced was blood. All receptors derive from a woman aged 18 to 35 with Graves' hyperthyroidism.

There are many counts of this clonotype. The chain links TRBV12-3 or TRBV12-4 to TRBJ2-5; D is unresolved. The V end was cut by 1 base, the J end by 0 bases, with 6 bases between. The CDR3 length is 14 residues. The CDR3 protein is CASSLVAYQETQYF. DNA for the CDR3: TGTGCCAGCAGTTTAGTCGCGTACCAAGAGACCCAGTACTTC.

This clonotype was observed at least ten times. This rearrangement joins TRBV7-3 to TRBJ2-5, with a weak D call TRBD2 (7 bases). The V end was cut by 4 bases, the J end by 2 bases, with 17 bases between. Germline V lookup: CDR1 SGHTA, CDR2 FQGTGA. The CDR3 has 16 amino acids. For the CDR3, the DNA is TGTGCCAGCAGCTGGCTGGGGGGGGCCGTTCAAGAGACCCAGTACTTC. Translating gives CASSWLGGAVQETQYF. The complete variable domain, with remaining parts taken from reference TRBV7-3 and TRBJ2-5, reads GAGVSQTPSNKVTEKGKYVELRCDPISGHTALYWYRQSLGQGPEFLIYFQGTGAADDSGLPNDRFFAVRPEGSVSTLKIQRTERGDSAVYLCASSWLGGAVQETQYFGPGTRLLVL.

The chain carries TRBV2 and TRBJ1-1, with D tentatively TRBD1 (5 bases). Trimming took off 3 bases at V and 4 bases at J, with 9 bases between the two ends. CDR3 length equals 13 residues. CDR1 and CDR2 (germline): SNHLY, FYNNEI. CDR3 DNA sequence: TGTGCCAGCAGTGACAGGGTGGCCACTGAAGCTTTCTTT. It codes for CASSDRVATEAFF.

This clonotype was picked up a small number of times. The CDR3 coding sequence is TGTGCCAGCAGCGACCAGACAGATACGCAGTATTTT. It yields the protein CASSDQTDTQYF. This chain links TRBV6-1 with TRBJ2-3; D not certain. This CDR3 region has 12 residues. Germline V gene sequence: CDR1 MNHNS, CDR2 SASEGT. V was trimmed by 6 bases and J by 3 bases, leaving 7 bases between them.

This clonotype was observed many times. The gene calls are TRBV20-1 and TRBJ2-1, with a tentative D call TRBD1 (6 bases). Germline V CDR1 and CDR2: DFQATT, SNEGSKA (reference sequence). CDR3 length: 13 amino acids. Trimming took off 4 bases at V and 5 bases at J, with 12 bases between the two ends. The CDR3 DNA reads TGCAGTGCTACTAAACAGGGAAACAATGAGCAGTTCTTC. Its translation: CSATKQGNNEQFF.

This clonotype was seen a handful of times. This clone may be a read error of a much larger clone one base away. The J gene is TRBJ2-1, the V gene TRBV28, with 10 bases lining up with TRBD2. CDR1 and CDR2 (germline): MDHEN, SYDVKM. The CDR3 sequence is 16 residues long. The CDR3 DNA reads TGTACCAGCAGTTCCTGGACTAGCGGTGATATTAATGAGCAGTTCTTC. As protein: CTSSSWTSGDINEQFF.

This clonotype came up many times. The chain couples TRBV2 to TRBJ1-1, with D perhaps TRBD1 (5 bases). This CDR3 contains 11 residues. Between the trimmed V and J ends, which lost 3 bases and 7 bases, there was a span of 6 bases. The germline CDR1 and CDR2 sequences are SNHLY and FYNNEI. The CDR3 spells CASSEQGEAFF. Here the CDR3 DNA reads TGTGCCAGCAGTGAGCAGGGTGAAGCTTTCTTT. Together with reference TRBV2 and TRBJ1-1, the CDR3 gives the full variable domain: EPEVTQTPSHQVTQMGQEVILRCVPISNHLYFYWYRQILGQKVEFLVSFYNNEISEKSEIFDDQFSVERPDGSNFTLKIRSTKLEDSAMYFCASSEQGEAFFGQGTRLTVV.

The chain is built from TRBV24-1 and TRBJ2-2, with 11 bases matching TRBD2. The V gene end was trimmed by 2 bases and the J gene end by 0 bases; junction bases not matched to a gene: 4. Germline-derived CDR1 and CDR2 are KGHDR and SFDVKD. This CDR3 spans 18 amino acids. The CDR3 coding sequence is TGTGCCACCAGTGATTGGGGACTAGCGGATTCGAACACCGGGGAGCTGTTTTTT. Translated: CATSDWGLADSNTGELFF.

This clonotype was observed many times. The CDR3 DNA reads as TGTGCCAGCAGATCTAGGACTAGCGGGAGGGCCTACGAGCAGTACTTC. Its translation is CASRSRTSGRAYEQYF. The chain has TRBV28 and TRBJ2-7, with TRBD2 matching 15 bases. Germline lookup yields CDR1 MDHEN and CDR2 SYDVKM. The CDR3 sequence is 16 residues long. The J segment lost 2 bases and the V segment lost 6 bases, leaving 5 bases of the junction unmatched.

At least ten counts were recorded for this clonotype. The J gene is TRBJ2-3, the V gene TRBV2, with D tentatively TRBD2 (5 bases). Germline V gives CDR1 SNHLY, CDR2 FYNNEI. V lost 9 bases, J lost 6 bases, and 22 bases lay in between. The CDR3 spans 15 residues. Written as DNA, the CDR3 is TGTGCCAGTCGGGAACAGTTTGGGCCCGGGGATACGCAGTATTTT. Translation: CASREQFGPGDTQYF.

This clonotype was seen at least ten times. The chain uses TRBV7-2 and TRBJ2-1; 9 bases are a match to TRBD1. V shed 1 base and J 7 bases; nucleotides not matched to a gene: 2. CDR1 and CDR2 (germline): SGHTA, FQGNSA. The CDR3 is made up of 14 amino acids. The CDR3 region has the DNA TGTGCCAGCAGCTTAGGCGACAGGGGGAATGAGCAGTTCTTC. It codes for CASSLGDRGNEQFF.

The table lists this clonotype with many counts. This sequence joins TRBV7-2 and TRBJ2-3; a possible D gene is TRBD1 (5 bases). The germline gives CDR1 SGHTA, CDR2 FQGNSA. This CDR3 is built from 15 residues. V was cut by 3 bases and J by 6 bases, with 16 bases left in between. CDR3 loop: CASSFRDLNADTQYF. The CDR3 DNA follows: TGTGCCAGCAGCTTCAGGGATCTCAATGCGGATACGCAGTATTTT.

V and J are TRBV28 and TRBJ2-1; D perhaps matches TRBD2 (6 bases). Between the trimmed V and J ends, which lost 6 bases and 4 bases, there was a span of 16 bases. CDR1 is MDHEN and CDR2 is SYDVKM in the germline V gene. The CDR3 runs to 15 residues. CDR3: CASRGGSGPYNEQFF. For the CDR3, the DNA is TGTGCCAGCAGGGGGGGAAGCGGACCTTACAATGAGCAGTTCTTC.

This clonotype was observed a few times. V usage is TRBV29-1 and J usage is TRBJ2-7, with TRBD2 matching 13 bases. This CDR3 has 14 amino acids. Germline lookup yields CDR1 SQVTM and CDR2 ANQGSEA. J lost 7 bases, V lost 4 bases, and 7 bases had no gene match. The CDR3 sequence is CSVARLAGGEEQYF. DNA for the CDR3: TGCAGCGTTGCCAGACTAGCGGGAGGCGAAGAGCAGTACTTC.

This clonotype appeared many times. The DNA is left out, because the CDR3 cannot be placed on it with certainty; the CDR3 is given as TCRdb lists it. The genes are TRBV7-2 and TRBJ2-3; the D call TRBD1 from the table was never checked on the DNA. The germline gives CDR1 SGHTA, CDR2 FQGNSA. Termini included, the CDR3 measures 16 amino acids. The CDR3 sequence is CASSQFFGGAGDTQYF.

This clonotype was seen repeatedly, ten times or more. The chain carries TRBV20-1 and TRBJ2-1, with D perhaps matching TRBD2 (6 bases). Germline-derived CDR1 and CDR2 are DFQATT and SNEGSKA (reference sequence). The CDR3 spans 15 residues. Trimming took off 0 bases at V and 0 bases at J, with 9 bases between the two ends. DNA of the CDR3: TGCAGTGCTAGAGAAGATAGCGGCTCCTACAATGAGCAGTTCTTC. Translated: CSAREDSGSYNEQFF.

V gene TRBV3-1 combines with J gene TRBJ2-7; D is unresolved. V lost 6 bases and J 3 bases, leaving 9 bases between the germline ends. The CDR3 covers 12 residues. Per the germline V gene, CDR1 is LGHDT and CDR2 is YNNKEL (reference sequence). The CDR3 DNA follows: TGTGCCAGCAGAGCCTATAACTACGAGCAGTACTTC. Translated: CASRAYNYEQYF.

This clonotype was picked up a small number of times. The chain combines TRBV20-1 with TRBJ2-7, with 8 bases matching TRBD2. This CDR3 has 12 amino acids. Trimming cost V 6 bases and J 4 bases; bases outside gene matches: 5. The V gene's germline CDR1 is DFQATT and CDR2 SNEGSKA (reference sequence). CDR3 residues: CSALRGRYEQYF. The CDR3 coding sequence is TGCAGTGCCCTTCGCGGGAGGTACGAGCAGTACTTC.

J is TRBJ1-1 and V is TRBV7-8; maybe TRBD1 (6 bases). This CDR3 has 14 residues. Trimming shortened V by 2 bases and J by 5 bases, and 12 bases separated the two germline ends. Germline V gene data show CDR1 as SGHVS and CDR2 as FQNEAQ. CDR3 residues: CASSLQGRRTEAFF. CDR3 bases: TGTGCCAGCAGCTTACAGGGGAGGAGGACTGAAGCTTTCTTT. The full variable domain, its missing parts supplied by reference TRBV7-8 and TRBJ1-1, is GAGVSQSPRYKVAKRGQDVALRCDPISGHVSLFWYQQALGQGPEFLTYFQNEAQLDKSGLPSDRFFAERPEGSVSTLKIQRTQQEDSAVYLCASSLQGRRTEAFFGQGTRLTVV.

This clonotype was counted ten times or more. This rearrangement joins TRBV10-3 to TRBJ2-2, with TRBD1 matching 8 bases. Germline CDR1 and CDR2: ENHRY and SYGVKD. Germline trimming cut 7 bases from V and 6 bases from J; bases unmatched to any gene: 13. The CDR3 consists of 16 residues. This CDR3 reads CAITTRNRGDAGELFF. Here the CDR3 DNA reads TGTGCCATCACTACTCGGAACAGGGGGGACGCCGGGGAGCTGTTTTTT.

This clonotype was seen at least ten times. The chain joins TRBV5-6 to TRBJ1-1; TRBD1 agrees at 11 bases. The CDR3 spans 16 residues. V was pared by 0 bases and J by 3 bases, with 4 bases of the junction left unmatched. CDR1 and CDR2 (germline): SGHDT, YYEEEE. The CDR3 reads CASSLEDRGLHTEAFF. CDR3 nucleotide sequence: TGTGCCAGCAGCTTGGAGGACAGGGGGCTTCACACTGAAGCTTTCTTT.

This clonotype showed up many times. The chain couples TRBV5-6 to TRBJ2-3; TRBD2 matches at 13 bases. Per the germline V gene, CDR1 is SGHDT and CDR2 is YYEEEE. The CDR3 is made up of 18 amino acids. Trimming at V came to 0 bases and at J to 4 bases, leaving 8 bases not matched to a gene. CDR3 protein: CASSLETSGGPLADTQYF. The CDR3, as DNA: TGTGCCAGCAGCTTGGAGACTAGCGGGGGGCCCCTGGCAGATACGCAGTATTTT.

CDR3 sequence: CASSLTALATDTQYF. CDR3 sequence (DNA): TGTGCCAGCAGCTTGACCGCGTTAGCCACAGATACGCAGTATTTT. The V and J genes are TRBV5-6 and TRBJ2-3, with unresolved D. Trimming removed 1 base at V and 2 bases at J, with 11 bases between. Germline CDR1 reads SGHDT; CDR2 reads YYEEEE. This CDR3 contains 15 residues.

In its sample, this clonotype was seen many times. The J gene is TRBJ2-7, the V gene TRBV18; the D gene is possibly TRBD1 (5 bases). The germline V gene encodes CDR1 KGHSH and CDR2 LQKENI. This CDR3 is 12 amino acids long. The V gene lost 8 bases and the J gene lost 3 bases, with 11 bases spanning the gap. In DNA, the CDR3 is TGTGCCAGCAGCCCAGACAGCTACGAGCAGTACTTC. It specifies CASSPDSYEQYF.

This clonotype was detected many times. J is TRBJ2-1 and V is TRBV15; 10 bases align to TRBD2. Germline V gives CDR1 LNHNV, CDR2 YYDKDF (reference sequence). The CDR3 totals 15 residues. J lost 8 bases, V lost 6 bases, and 10 bases had no gene match. In DNA, the CDR3 is TGTGCCACCAGAGAGATGACTAGCGGGTTCGATGAGCAGTTCTTC. Amino acid sequence: CATREMTSGFDEQFF.

This clonotype was recorded many times. The V gene is TRBV28, the J gene TRBJ2-1; D not resolved. The germline gives CDR1 MDHEN, CDR2 SYDVKM. V lost 6 bases, J lost 9 bases, and 18 bases lay in between. The CDR3 runs to 14 residues. This CDR3 reads CASSPDLGAREQFF. The CDR3 DNA is TGTGCCAGCAGCCCAGACCTAGGAGCCCGTGAGCAGTTCTTC. The full variable domain, its missing parts supplied by reference TRBV28 and TRBJ2-1, is DVKVTQSSRYLVKRTGEKVFLECVQDMDHENMFWYRQDPGLGLRLIYFSYDVKMKEKGDIPEGYSVSREKKERFSLILESASTNQTSMYLCASSPDLGAREQFFGPGTRLTVL.

This rearrangement joins TRBV9 to TRBJ2-3; D may be TRBD2 (6 bases). Germline assignment: CDR1 SGDLS and CDR2 YYNGEE. V was pared by 4 bases and J by 2 bases, with 14 bases between. CDR3 length: 15 residues. The CDR3 nucleotides are TGTGCCAGCAGCCCTAGAGCGGGTTCCACAGATACGCAGTATTTT. Its translation: CASSPRAGSTDTQYF.

The chain uses TRBV6-2 or TRBV6-3 and TRBJ1-1; 9 bases line up with TRBD1. Looked up from germline, CDR1 is MNHEY and CDR2 is SVGEGT. This CDR3 is 18 amino acids long. Trimming removed 0 bases from V and 4 bases from J; junction bases left unmatched: 12. CDR3 amino acids: CASSYSYSGTGIPTEAFF. CDR3 DNA sequence: TGTGCCAGCAGTTACTCGTATTCCGGGACAGGGATCCCCACTGAAGCTTTCTTT.

This clonotype showed up just a few times. The genes are TRBV4-1 and TRBJ1-6; D gene ambiguous. The CDR3 runs to 14 residues. Germline V gene sequence: CDR1 MGHRA, CDR2 YSYEKL. V was clipped by 1 base and J by 14 bases, with 15 bases between them. The CDR3 is CASSQVGIGETLHF. Here the CDR3 DNA reads TGCGCCAGCAGCCAAGTTGGCATAGGAGAAACCCTCCACTTT.

This chain uses TRBV20-1 with TRBJ2-1, with D possibly being TRBD2 (6 bases). Germline V CDR1 and CDR2: DFQATT, SNEGSKA (reference sequence). The CDR3 consists of 14 residues. V dropped 2 bases and J dropped 3 bases, with 11 bases sitting between them. The CDR3 here is CSARWRGDYNEQFF. The CDR3 bases are TGCAGTGCTAGATGGCGCGGGGACTACAATGAGCAGTTCTTC.

This clonotype came up many times. DNA of the CDR3: TGTGCCAGCAGCCAAGCTCAGGCAGGTGGAACCCAGTACTTC. Translated: CASSQAQAGGTQYF. The V and J genes are TRBV3-1 and TRBJ2-5, with no clear D. V was pared by 1 base and J by 8 bases, with 14 bases between. This CDR3 comprises 14 residues. Germline-derived CDR1 and CDR2 are LGHDT and YNNKEL (reference sequence).